This T cell receptor beta chain came from a study of OX40 agonist ivuxolimab in advanced cancers. This CDR3 is 15 amino acids long. Germline assignment: CDR1 MNHNS and CDR2 SASEGT. V lost 6 bases and J 0 bases, leaving 15 bases between the germline ends. Generated by immunoSEQ multiplex PCR, the TCRdb table keeps only in-frame clones and is missing some. There are 40,000 to 45,000 clones in the sample; about 86% occur only once, and 9.5% to 13% lies in the top ten. This receptor was taken from an adult with an advanced solid tumor such as melanoma, head and neck, liver or kidney cancer. The chain joins TRBV6-1 to TRBJ2-7; TRBD1 is a possible D gene (6 bases). The sequences come from CD4+ or CD8+ T cells sorted from blood, collected in a trial of the OX40 agonist ivuxolimab. CDR3 amino acids: CASSSRRGSSYEQYF. The CDR3 DNA follows: TGTGCCAGCAGCTCACGCAGGGGCAGCTCCTACGAGCAGTACTTC.